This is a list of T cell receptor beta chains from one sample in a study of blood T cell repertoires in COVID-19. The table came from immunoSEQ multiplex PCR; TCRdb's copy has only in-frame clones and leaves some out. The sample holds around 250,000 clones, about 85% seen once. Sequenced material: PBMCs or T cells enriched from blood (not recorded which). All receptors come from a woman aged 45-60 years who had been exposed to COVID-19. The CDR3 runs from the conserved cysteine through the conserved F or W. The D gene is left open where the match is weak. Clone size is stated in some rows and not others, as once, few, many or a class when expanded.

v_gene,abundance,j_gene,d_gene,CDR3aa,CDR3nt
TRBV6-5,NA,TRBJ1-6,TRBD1,CASRRTGPGNSPLHF,TGTGCCAGCAGGAGGACAGGACCAGGAAATTCACCCCTCCACTTT
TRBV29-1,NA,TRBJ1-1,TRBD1,CSAMTGTSEAFF,TGCAGCGCAATGACAGGGACGTCTGAAGCTTTCTTT
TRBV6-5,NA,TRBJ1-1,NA,CASKEGPSNTEAFF,TGTGCCAGCAAGGAGGGACCCAGCAACACTGAAGCTTTCTTT
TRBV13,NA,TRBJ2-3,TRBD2,CASSFRLAGIPDTQYF,TGTGCCAGCAGCTTTAGACTAGCGGGGATCCCAGATACGCAGTATTTT
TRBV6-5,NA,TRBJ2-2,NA,CASSYGPGSGELFF,TGTGCCAGCAGTTATGGACCGGGGAGCGGGGAGCTGTTTTTT
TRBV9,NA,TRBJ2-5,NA,CASSVLGTERETQYF,TGTGCCAGCAGCGTTCTGGGGACTGAGAGAGAGACCCAGTACTTC
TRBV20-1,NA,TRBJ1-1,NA,CSAKQNTEAFF,TGCAGTGCCAAGCAGAACACTGAAGCTTTCTTT
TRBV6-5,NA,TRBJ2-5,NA,CASSETGVGGTQYF,TGTGCCAGCAGCGAGACCGGAGTCGGGGGGACCCAGTACTTC
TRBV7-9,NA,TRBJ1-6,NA,CASRKTENSPLHF,TGTGCCAGCAGGAAGACAGAAAATTCACCCCTCCACTTT
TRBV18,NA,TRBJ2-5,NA,CASSPYAGAQETQYF,TGTGCCAGCTCACCATACGCAGGGGCCCAAGAGACCCAGTACTTC
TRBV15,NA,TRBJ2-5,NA,CATRRAATGRPQETQYF,TGTGCCACCCGCCGTGCGGCGACAGGGAGGCCCCAAGAGACCCAGTACTTC
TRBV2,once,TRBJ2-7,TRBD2,CASSEATSGGYEQYF,TGTGCCAGCAGTGAAGCCACTAGCGGGGGGTACGAGCAGTACTTC
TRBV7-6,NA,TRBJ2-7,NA,CASSPTAGSPYEQYF,TGTGCCAGCAGCCCTACGGCGGGGTCGCCCTACGAGCAGTACTTC
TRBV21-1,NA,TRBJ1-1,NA,CATRGIQAFF,TGTGCCACGAGGGGGATCCAAGCTTTCTTT
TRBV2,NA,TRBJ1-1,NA,CASVRTEAFF,TGTGCCAGCGTCCGCACTGAAGCTTTCTTT